The sequence of this TCR beta chain was determined in a study of T cells after yellow fever vaccination. Broader study findings: Clonotype sharing between CD4 and CD8 compartments was small. Most primary-vaccination clones recurred post-booster (roughly 96% CD4, around 86% CD8). Weaker, the secondary response had a peak occurring faster, on day 5 versus 15.

TCRdb itself ran the 5' RACE reads through MiXCR, one entry per CDR3 protein. The sample carries roughly 120,000 distinct CDR3 sequences, 7.2% recorded once. This clonotype occurred many times. Its antigen remains unidentified. V was cut by 1 base and J by 5 bases, with 6 bases left in between. The CDR3 loop spans 13 amino acids. The germline V gene encodes CDR1 SGHAT and CDR2 FQNNGV. The TCR was taken from a man aged 18-30 years who received the YFV17D yellow fever vaccine. The sequencing used CD4+ T cells sorted from PBMCs, collected roughly 47 days after the first yellow fever vaccination. The V and J genes are TRBV11-2 and TRBJ2-1; D might be TRBD1 (5 bases). CDR3 loop: CASSLGQNNEQFF. The CDR3 nucleotides read TGTGCCAGCAGCTTAGGACAGAACAATGAGCAGTTCTTC.